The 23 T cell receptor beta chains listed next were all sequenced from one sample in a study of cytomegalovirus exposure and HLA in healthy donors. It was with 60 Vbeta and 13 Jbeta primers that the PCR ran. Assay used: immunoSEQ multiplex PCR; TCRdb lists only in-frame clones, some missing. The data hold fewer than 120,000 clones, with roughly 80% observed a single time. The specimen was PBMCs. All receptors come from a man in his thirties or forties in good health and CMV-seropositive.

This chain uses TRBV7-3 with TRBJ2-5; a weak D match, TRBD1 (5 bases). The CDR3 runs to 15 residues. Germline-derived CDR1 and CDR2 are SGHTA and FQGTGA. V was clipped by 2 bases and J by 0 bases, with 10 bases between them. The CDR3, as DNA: TGTGCCAGCAGCTTACAGGGATCCCACCAAGAGACCCAGTACTTC. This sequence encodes CASSLQGSHQETQYF.

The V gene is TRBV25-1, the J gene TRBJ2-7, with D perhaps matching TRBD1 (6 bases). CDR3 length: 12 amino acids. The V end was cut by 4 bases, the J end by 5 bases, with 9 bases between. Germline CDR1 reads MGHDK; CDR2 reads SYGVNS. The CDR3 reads CASSAGENEQYF. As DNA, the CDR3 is TGTGCCAGCAGTGCAGGGGAAAACGAGCAGTACTTC.

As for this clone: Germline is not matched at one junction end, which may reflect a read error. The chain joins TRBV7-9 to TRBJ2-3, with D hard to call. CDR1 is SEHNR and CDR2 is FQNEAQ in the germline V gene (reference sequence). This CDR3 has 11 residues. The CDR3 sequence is CSSSPQHTQYF. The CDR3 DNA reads TGTTCCAGCAGCCCACAGCATACGCAGTATTTT.

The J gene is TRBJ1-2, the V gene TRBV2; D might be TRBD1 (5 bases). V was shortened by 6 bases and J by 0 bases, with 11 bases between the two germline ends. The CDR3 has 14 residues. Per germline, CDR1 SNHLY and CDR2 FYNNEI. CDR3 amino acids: CASRKQETNYGYTF. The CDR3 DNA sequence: TGTGCCAGCAGGAAACAGGAAACTAACTATGGCTACACCTTC.

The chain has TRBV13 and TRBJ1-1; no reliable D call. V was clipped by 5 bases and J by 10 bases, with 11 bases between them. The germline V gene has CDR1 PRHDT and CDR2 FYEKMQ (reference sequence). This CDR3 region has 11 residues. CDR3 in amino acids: CASSRLEGAFF. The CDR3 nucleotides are TGTGCCAGCAGCCGGCTGGAGGGAGCTTTCTTT. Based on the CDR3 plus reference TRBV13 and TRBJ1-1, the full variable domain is AAGVIQSPRHLIKEKRETATLKCYPIPRHDTVYWYQQGPGQDPQFLISFYEKMQSDKGSIPDRFSAQQFSDYHSELNMSSLELGDSALYFCASSRLEGAFFGQGTRLTVV.

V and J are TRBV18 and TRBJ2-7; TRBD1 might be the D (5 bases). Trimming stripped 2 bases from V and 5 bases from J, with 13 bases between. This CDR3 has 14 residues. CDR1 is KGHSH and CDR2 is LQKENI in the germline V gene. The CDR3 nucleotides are TGTGCCAGCTCACCATTTCCGGAAGGGGACGAGCAGTACTTC. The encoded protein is CASSPFPEGDEQYF.

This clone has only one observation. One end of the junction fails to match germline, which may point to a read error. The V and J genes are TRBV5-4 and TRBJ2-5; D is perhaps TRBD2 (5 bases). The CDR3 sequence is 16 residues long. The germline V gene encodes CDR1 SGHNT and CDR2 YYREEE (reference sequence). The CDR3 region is CASNLARGMGEETQYF. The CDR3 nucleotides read TGTGCCAGCAACTTGGCCAGAGGGATGGGTGAAGAGACCCAGTACTTC. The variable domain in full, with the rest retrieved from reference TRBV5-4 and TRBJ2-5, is ETGVTQSPTHLIKTRGQQVTLRCSSQSGHNTVSWYQQALGQGPQFIFQYYREEENGRGNFPPRFSGLQFPNYSSELNVNALELDDSALYLCASNLARGMGEETQYFGPGTRLLVL.

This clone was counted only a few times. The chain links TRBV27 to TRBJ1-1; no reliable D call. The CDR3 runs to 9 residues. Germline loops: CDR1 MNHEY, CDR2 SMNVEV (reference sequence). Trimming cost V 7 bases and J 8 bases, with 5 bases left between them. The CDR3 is CASIVEAFF. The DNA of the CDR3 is TGTGCCAGCATAGTGGAAGCTTTCTTT.

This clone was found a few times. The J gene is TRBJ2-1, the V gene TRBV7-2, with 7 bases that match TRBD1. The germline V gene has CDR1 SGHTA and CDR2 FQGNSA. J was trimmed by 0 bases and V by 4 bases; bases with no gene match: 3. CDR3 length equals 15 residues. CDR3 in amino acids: CASSSGQSSYNEQFF. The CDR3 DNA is TGTGCCAGCAGCTCGGGACAGAGCTCCTACAATGAGCAGTTCTTC.

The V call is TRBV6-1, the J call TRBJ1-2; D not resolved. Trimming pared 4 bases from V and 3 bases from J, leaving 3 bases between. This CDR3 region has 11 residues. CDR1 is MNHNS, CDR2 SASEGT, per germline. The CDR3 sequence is CASSVYYGYTF. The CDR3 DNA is TGTGCCAGCAGTGTATACTATGGCTACACCTTC.

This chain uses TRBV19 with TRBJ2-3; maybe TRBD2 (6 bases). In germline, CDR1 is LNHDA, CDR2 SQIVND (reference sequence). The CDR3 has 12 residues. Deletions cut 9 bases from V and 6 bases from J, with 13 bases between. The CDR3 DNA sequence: TGTGCCAGCGGGGCGGGGTGGGATACGCAGTATTTT. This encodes CASGAGWDTQYF. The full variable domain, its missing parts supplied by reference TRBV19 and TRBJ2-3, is DGGITQSPKYLFRKEGQNVTLSCEQNLNHDAMYWYRQDPGQGLRLIYYSQIVNDFQKGDIAEGYSVSREKKESFPLTVTSAQKNPTAFYLCASGAGWDTQYFGPGTRLTVL.

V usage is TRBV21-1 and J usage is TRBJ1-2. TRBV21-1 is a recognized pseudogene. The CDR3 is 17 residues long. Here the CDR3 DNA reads TGTGCCAGCAGCAAAGCGCGGGAGGGACAGTCTAACTATGGCTACACCTTC. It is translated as CASSKAREGQSNYGYTF.

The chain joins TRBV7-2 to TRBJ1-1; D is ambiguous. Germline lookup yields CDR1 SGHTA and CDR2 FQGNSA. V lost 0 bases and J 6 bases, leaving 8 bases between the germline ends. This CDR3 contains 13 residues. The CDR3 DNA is TGTGCCAGCAGCTTAGCAACAGCACCTGAAGCTTTCTTT. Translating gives CASSLATAPEAFF.

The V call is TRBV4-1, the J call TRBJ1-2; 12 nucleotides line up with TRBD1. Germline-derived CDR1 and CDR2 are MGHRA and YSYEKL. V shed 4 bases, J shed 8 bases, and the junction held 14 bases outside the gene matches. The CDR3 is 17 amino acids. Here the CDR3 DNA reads TGCGCCAGCAGCCGTTCCGGGACAGGGGGCGGCGTTGGCGGCTACACCTTC. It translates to CASSRSGTGGGVGGYTF.

The CDR3 reads CASKEIAGGNEQFF. DNA of the CDR3: TGTGCCAGCAAGGAAATAGCGGGTGGTAATGAGCAGTTCTTC. The rearrangement uses TRBV2 and TRBJ2-1; TRBD2 matches 7 bases. Germline V lookup: CDR1 SNHLY, CDR2 FYNNEI. CDR3 length: 14 amino acids. Unmatched junction bases numbered 10, after V lost 7 bases and J lost 7 bases. The entire variable domain, with the rest obtained from reference TRBV2 and TRBJ2-1, is as follows: EPEVTQTPSHQVTQMGQEVILRCVPISNHLYFYWYRQILGQKVEFLVSFYNNEISEKSEIFDDQFSVERPDGSNFTLKIRSTKLEDSAMYFCASKEIAGGNEQFFGPGTRLTVL.

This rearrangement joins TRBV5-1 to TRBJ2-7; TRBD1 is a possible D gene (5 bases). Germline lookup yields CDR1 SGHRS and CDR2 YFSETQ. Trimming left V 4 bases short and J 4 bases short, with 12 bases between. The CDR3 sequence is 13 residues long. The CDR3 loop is CASSPDIQYEQYF. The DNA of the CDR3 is TGCGCCAGCAGCCCGGACATCCAATACGAGCAGTACTTC. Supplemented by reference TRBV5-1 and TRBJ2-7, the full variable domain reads KAGVTQTPRYLIKTRGQQVTLSCSPISGHRSVSWYQQTPGQGLQFLFEYFSETQRNKGNFPGRFSGRQFSNSRSEMNVSTLELGDSALYLCASSPDIQYEQYFGPGTRLTVT.

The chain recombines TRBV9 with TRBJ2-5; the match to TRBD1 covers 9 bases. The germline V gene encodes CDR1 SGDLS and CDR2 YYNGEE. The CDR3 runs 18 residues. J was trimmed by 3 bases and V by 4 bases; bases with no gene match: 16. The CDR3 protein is CASSPPTGQGDSEETQYF. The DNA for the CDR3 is TGTGCCAGCAGCCCCCCGACGGGACAGGGCGACTCGGAAGAGACCCAGTACTTC.

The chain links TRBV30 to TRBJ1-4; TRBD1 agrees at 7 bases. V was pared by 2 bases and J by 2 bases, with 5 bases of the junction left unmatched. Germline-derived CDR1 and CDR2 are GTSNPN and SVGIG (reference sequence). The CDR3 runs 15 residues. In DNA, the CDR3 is TGTGCCTGGAGTCCCCCGACAGGGACTAATGAAAAACTGTTTTTT. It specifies CAWSPPTGTNEKLFF.

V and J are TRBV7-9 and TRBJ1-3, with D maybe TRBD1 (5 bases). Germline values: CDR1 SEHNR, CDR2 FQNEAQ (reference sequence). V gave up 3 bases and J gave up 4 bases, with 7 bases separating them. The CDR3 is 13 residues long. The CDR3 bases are TGTGCCAGCAGCTTGCCAGGGGGAAACACCATATATTTT. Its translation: CASSLPGGNTIYF.

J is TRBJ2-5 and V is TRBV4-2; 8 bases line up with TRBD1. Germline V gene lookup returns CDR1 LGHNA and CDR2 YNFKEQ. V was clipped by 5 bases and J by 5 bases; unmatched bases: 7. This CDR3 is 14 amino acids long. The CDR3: CASSDDRGGETQYF. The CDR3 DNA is TGTGCCAGCAGCGACGACAGGGGCGGGGAGACCCAGTACTTC.

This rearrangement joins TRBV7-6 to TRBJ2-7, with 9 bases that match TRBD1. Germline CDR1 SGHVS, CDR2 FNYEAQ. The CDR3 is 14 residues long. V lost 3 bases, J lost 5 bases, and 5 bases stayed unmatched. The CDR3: CASSFGTGYNEQYF. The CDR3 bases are TGTGCCAGCAGCTTTGGGACAGGGTATAACGAGCAGTACTTC.

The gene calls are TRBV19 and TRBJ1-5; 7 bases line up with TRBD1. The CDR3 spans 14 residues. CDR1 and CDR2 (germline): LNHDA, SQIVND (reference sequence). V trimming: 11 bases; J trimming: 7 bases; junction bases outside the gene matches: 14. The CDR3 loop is CASKFRGEGQPQHF. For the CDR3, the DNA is TGTGCCTCCAAATTCAGGGGGGAAGGCCAGCCCCAGCATTTT.

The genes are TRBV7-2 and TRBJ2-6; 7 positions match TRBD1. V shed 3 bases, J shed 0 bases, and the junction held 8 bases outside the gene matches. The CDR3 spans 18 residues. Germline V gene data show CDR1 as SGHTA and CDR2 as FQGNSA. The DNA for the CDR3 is TGTGCCAGCAGCTTCCCTACAGGGGAAAGCTCTGGGGCCAACGTCCTGACTTTC. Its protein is CASSFPTGESSGANVLTF.